This T cell receptor (beta chain) was found in a study of identifying expanded T cells in peripheral blood. Per the germline V gene, CDR1 is MNHEY and CDR2 is SVGAGI. Trimming removed 9 bases at V and 4 bases at J, with 15 bases between. CDR3 length: 13 residues. TCRdb's table, derived via immunoSEQ multiplex PCR, lists solely in-frame clones and lacks some. Of 100,000 or so clones in the sample, 70% to 90% were seen once. Healthy donors had no documented immune events, such as infections, while sampled. The J gene is TRBJ1-1, the V gene TRBV6-5, with unresolved D. This TCR was sampled from a person aged 18-69 years in good health. The sample comprised blood. The CDR3 sequence: CASLRLGGTEAFF. The CDR3 DNA is TGTGCCAGTTTAAGGTTAGGTGGCACTGAAGCTTTCTTT.